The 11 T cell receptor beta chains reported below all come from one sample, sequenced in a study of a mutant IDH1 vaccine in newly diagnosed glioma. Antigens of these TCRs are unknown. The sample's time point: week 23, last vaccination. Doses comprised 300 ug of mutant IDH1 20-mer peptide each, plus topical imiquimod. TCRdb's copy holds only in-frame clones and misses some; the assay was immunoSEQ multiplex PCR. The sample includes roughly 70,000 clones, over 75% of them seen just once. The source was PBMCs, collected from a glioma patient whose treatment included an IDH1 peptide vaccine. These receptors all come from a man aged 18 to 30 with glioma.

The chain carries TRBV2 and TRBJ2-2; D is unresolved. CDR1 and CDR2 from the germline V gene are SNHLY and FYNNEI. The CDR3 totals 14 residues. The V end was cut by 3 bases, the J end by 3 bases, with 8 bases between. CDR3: CASSETYYTGELFF. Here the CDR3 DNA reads TGTGCCAGCAGTGAGACGTATTACACCGGGGAGCTGTTTTTT.

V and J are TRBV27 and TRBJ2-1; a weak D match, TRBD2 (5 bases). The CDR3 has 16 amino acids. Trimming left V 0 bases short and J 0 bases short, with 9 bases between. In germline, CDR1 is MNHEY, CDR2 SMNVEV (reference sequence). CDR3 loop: CASSLSLASSYNEQFF. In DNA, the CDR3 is TGTGCCAGCAGTTTATCGTTAGCGAGCTCCTACAATGAGCAGTTCTTC.

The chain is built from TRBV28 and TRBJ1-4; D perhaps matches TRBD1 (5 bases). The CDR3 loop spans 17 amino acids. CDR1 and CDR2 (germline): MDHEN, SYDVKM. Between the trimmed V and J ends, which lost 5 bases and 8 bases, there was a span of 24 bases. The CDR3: CASSPPVVGTFREKLFF. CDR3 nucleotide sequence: TGTGCCAGCAGTCCCCCGGTGGTCGGGACCTTTAGGGAAAAACTGTTTTTT.

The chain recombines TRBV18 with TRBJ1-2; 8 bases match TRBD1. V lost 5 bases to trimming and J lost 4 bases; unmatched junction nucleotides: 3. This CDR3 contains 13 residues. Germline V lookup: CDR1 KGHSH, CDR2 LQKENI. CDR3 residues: CASSDRGGYGYTF. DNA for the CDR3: TGTGCCAGCTCAGACAGGGGAGGCTATGGCTACACCTTC.

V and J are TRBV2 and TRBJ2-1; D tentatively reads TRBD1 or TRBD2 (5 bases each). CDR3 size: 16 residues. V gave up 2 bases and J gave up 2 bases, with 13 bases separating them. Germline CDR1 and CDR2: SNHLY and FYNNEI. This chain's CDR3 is CASSEYGGNAYNEQFF. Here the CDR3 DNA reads TGTGCCAGCAGTGAATATGGGGGTAACGCCTACAATGAGCAGTTCTTC.

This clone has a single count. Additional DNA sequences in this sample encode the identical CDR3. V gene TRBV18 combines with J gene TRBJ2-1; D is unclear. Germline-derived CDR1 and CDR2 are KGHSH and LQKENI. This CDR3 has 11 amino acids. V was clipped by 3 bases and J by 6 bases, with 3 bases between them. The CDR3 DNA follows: TGTGCCAGCTCACCGGGCAATGAGCAGTTCTTC. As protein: CASSPGNEQFF.

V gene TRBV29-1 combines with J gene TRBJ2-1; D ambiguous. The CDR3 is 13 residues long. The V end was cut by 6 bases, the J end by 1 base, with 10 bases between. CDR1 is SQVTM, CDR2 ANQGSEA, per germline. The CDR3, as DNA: TGCAGCGTCGTGCAGACATCCTACAATGAGCAGTTCTTC. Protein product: CSVVQTSYNEQFF.

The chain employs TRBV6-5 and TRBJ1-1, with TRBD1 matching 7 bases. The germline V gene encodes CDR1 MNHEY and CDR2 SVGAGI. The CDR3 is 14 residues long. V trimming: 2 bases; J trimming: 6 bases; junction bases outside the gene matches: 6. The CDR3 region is CASSYADRAPEAFF. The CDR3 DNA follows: TGTGCCAGCAGTTACGCCGACAGGGCCCCTGAAGCTTTCTTT.

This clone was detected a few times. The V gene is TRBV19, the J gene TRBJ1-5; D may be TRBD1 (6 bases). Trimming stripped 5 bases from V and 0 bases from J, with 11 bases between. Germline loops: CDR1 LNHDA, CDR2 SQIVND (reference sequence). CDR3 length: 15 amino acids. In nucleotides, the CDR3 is TGTGCCAGTAGTTCGGGGGGCTATAGCAATCAGCCCCAGCATTTT. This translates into CASSSGGYSNQPQHF. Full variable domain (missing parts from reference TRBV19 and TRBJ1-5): DGGITQSPKYLFRKEGQNVTLSCEQNLNHDAMYWYRQDPGQGLRLIYYSQIVNDFQKGDIAEGYSVSREKKESFPLTVTSAQKNPTAFYLCASSSGGYSNQPQHFGDGTRLSIL.

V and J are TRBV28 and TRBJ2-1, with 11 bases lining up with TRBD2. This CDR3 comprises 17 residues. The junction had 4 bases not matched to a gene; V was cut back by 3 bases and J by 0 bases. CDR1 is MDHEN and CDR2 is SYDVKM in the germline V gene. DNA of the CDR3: TGTGCCAGCAGTTTGACTAGCGGGGCCCTCTCCTACAATGAGCAGTTCTTC. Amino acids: CASSLTSGALSYNEQFF.

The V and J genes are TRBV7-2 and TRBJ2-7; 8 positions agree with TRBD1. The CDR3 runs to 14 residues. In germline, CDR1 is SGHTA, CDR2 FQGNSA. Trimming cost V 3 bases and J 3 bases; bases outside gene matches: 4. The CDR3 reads CASSLDRELYEQYF. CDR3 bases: TGTGCCAGCAGCTTGGACAGGGAACTCTACGAGCAGTACTTC.